This is a list of T cell receptor beta chains from one sample in a study of T cell responses to AZD1222 COVID-19 vaccine. Generated by immunoSEQ multiplex PCR, the TCRdb table keeps only in-frame clones and is missing some. The table has roughly 160,000 clones, roughly 92% seen once. Sample: peripheral blood, taken on day 0 of AZD1222 vaccination. The receptor source for this set is an adult in good health. CDR3s include the opening cysteine and the closing phenylalanine or tryptophan. A D gene is named only where the DNA matches it firmly. Clone sizes are given selectively: once, few, many, or a class where the clone is expanded.

TRBJ2-7,TRBV19,TRBD2,-,CASRAWTTEAGAYEQYF,TGTGCCAGTAGGGCCTGGACCACAGAAGCGGGGGCCTACGAGCAGTACTTC
TRBJ1-6,TRBV5-5,-,-,CASSSNLPPLHF,TGTGCCAGCAGCTCGAATCTCCCACCCCTCCACTTT
TRBJ2-3,TRBV7-9,-,-,CASRGPSTDTQYF,TGTGCCAGCCGGGGACCCAGCACAGATACGCAGTATTTT
TRBJ1-2,TRBV6-1,-,-,CASSLQQEPYGYTF,TGTGCCAGCAGTCTTCAACAGGAGCCCTATGGCTACACCTTC
TRBJ2-1,TRBV19,TRBD2,-,CASKRTSGSHEQFF,TGTGCCAGTAAAAGGACTAGCGGGAGTCATGAGCAGTTCTTC
TRBJ1-5,TRBV15,-,-,CATSRVGGPGQPQHF,TGTGCCACCAGCAGAGTTGGGGGGCCAGGTCAGCCCCAGCATTTT
TRBJ2-2,TRBV19,TRBD2,-,CASSLQGLGYSGELFF,TGTGCCAGTAGCCTCCAGGGACTAGGGTACTCCGGGGAGCTGTTTTTT
TRBJ2-7,TRBV5-4,TRBD2,-,CASSLALAGFSYEQYF,TGTGCCAGCAGCTTGGCCCTAGCGGGTTTCTCCTACGAGCAGTACTTC
TRBJ1-2,TRBV7-2,-,-,CASSIRADAAGYTF,TGTGCCAGCAGCATCCGGGCCGACGCCGCGGGCTACACCTTC
TRBJ2-1,TRBV6-5,-,-,CASSYDSYNEQFF,TGTGCCAGCAGTTACGACTCCTACAATGAGCAGTTCTTC
TRBJ2-7,TRBV3-1/TRBV3-2,-,-,CASSQDLGEQYF,TGTGCCAGCAGCCAAGACCTGGGCGAGCAGTACTTC
TRBJ2-2,TRBV2,-,few,CASSKGQTNTGELFF,TGTGCCAGCAGTAAGGGACAAACGAACACCGGGGAGCTGTTTTTT
TRBJ1-1,TRBV29-1,-,-,CSVDPGITEAFF,TGCAGCGTTGATCCAGGGATCACTGAAGCTTTCTTT
TRBJ2-7,TRBV5-1,-,-,CASSLFGRQGYNEQYF,TGCGCCAGCAGCCTGTTTGGTCGGCAGGGGTATAACGAGCAGTACTTC
TRBJ2-2,TRBV18,TRBD1,-,CASSPRDRGRTGELFF,TGTGCCAGCTCACCACGAGACAGGGGGCGTACCGGGGAGCTGTTTTTT
TRBJ1-3,TRBV7-2,-,-,CASSSFGSGSGNTIYF,TGTGCCAGCAGCTCCTTTGGCTCGGGTTCTGGAAACACCATATATTTT
TRBJ1-2,TRBV4-3,-,-,CASSQEPGSYGYTF,TGCGCCAGCAGCCAAGAACCAGGTTCCTATGGCTACACCTTC
TRBJ2-7,TRBV11-2,TRBD2,-,CASSLLATHLYEQYF,TGTGCCAGCAGCCTACTAGCGACGCACCTCTACGAGCAGTACTTC
TRBJ2-7,TRBV10-1,TRBD1,-,CASSDQTGASYEQYF,TGCGCCAGCAGTGACCAGACAGGGGCATCCTACGAGCAGTACTTC
TRBJ2-2,TRBV7-3,TRBD2,once,CASSLTSAGVAGELFF,TGTGCCAGCAGCTTAACGAGCGCGGGGGTGGCCGGGGAGCTGTTTTTT
TRBJ1-3,TRBV11-2,-,-,CASSAPTGATGNTIYF,TGTGCCAGCAGCGCCCCCACCGGGGCCACTGGAAACACCATATATTTT
TRBJ1-2,TRBV6-5,-,-,CASSYGQIYGYTF,TGTGCCAGCAGTTACGGGCAGATTTATGGCTACACCTTC
TRBJ1-1,TRBV5-1,TRBD1,-,CASSPGTGNTEAFF,TGCGCCAGCAGCCCGGGGACAGGAAACACTGAAGCTTTCTTT
TRBJ2-1,TRBV5-1,-,few,CASSLDSSYNEQFF,TGCGCCAGCAGCTTGGACAGTTCCTACAATGAGCAGTTCTTC
TRBJ1-3,TRBV24-1,-,-,CATSDGNTIYF,TGTGCCACCAGTGATGGAAACACCATATATTTT
TRBJ2-5,TRBV5-1,-,-,CASSLFTDQETQYF,TGCGCCAGCAGCTTGTTTACAGACCAAGAGACCCAGTACTTC
TRBJ1-1,TRBV30,-,once,CAWAPDYYEAFF,TGTGCCTGGGCACCGGATTATTATGAAGCTTTCTTT
TRBJ2-5,TRBV9,TRBD2,-,CASTMGSGGADRETQYF,TGTGCCAGTACAATGGGTAGCGGGGGGGCGGATCGGGAGACCCAGTACTTC
TRBJ1-5,TRBV9,TRBD1,-,CASSVGGTVSQPQHF,TGTGCCAGCAGCGTAGGGGGGACAGTGAGTCAGCCCCAGCATTTT
TRBJ2-1,TRBV6-1,TRBD2,-,CASSEPGLALNEQFF,TGTGCCAGCAGTGAACCGGGACTAGCTCTCAATGAGCAGTTCTTC
TRBJ2-3,TRBV30,TRBD2,-,CAWITAGTDTQYF,TGTGCCTGGATTACAGCGGGGACAGATACGCAGTATTTT
TRBJ2-7,TRBV3-1/TRBV3-2,TRBD2,-,CASSQVKRGGGEQYF,TGTGCCAGCAGCCAAGTCAAGCGGGGGGGCGGCGAGCAGTACTTC
TRBJ1-6,TRBV2,-,-,CASSRQDFPVPQSSPLHF,TGTGCCAGCAGCCGACAGGATTTTCCGGTCCCACAATCTTCACCCCTCCACTTT
TRBJ1-1,TRBV29-1,-,-,CSVGRGNTEAFF,TGCAGCGTTGGTAGGGGAAACACTGAAGCTTTCTTT
TRBJ2-7,TRBV7-8,TRBD1,-,CASSLAGTASYEQYF,TGTGCCAGCAGCTTAGCCGGGACAGCATCCTACGAGCAGTACTTC
TRBJ2-2,TRBV9,TRBD2,-,CASSVTSGPGELFF,TGTGCCAGCAGCGTTACTAGCGGTCCCGGGGAGCTGTTTTTT
TRBJ2-7,TRBV5-1,TRBD2,-,CASSLGGGGTYEQYF,TGCGCCAGCAGCTTGGGCGGCGGGGGGACCTACGAGCAGTACTTC
TRBJ2-1,TRBV3-1/TRBV3-2,-,-,CASSPEKGTSSQFF,TGTGCCAGCAGCCCGGAAAAAGGTACTAGCTCCCAGTTCTTC
TRBJ2-7,TRBV4-1,-,-,CASSPVLAGIYEQYF,TGCGCCAGCAGTCCAGTGCTAGCCGGGATCTACGAGCAGTACTTC
TRBJ2-3,TRBV6-5,-,-,CASSYRSTDTQYF,TGTGCCAGCAGCTACAGGAGCACAGATACGCAGTATTTT
TRBJ1-2,TRBV3-1/TRBV3-2,-,-,CASSQEGKGPNYGYTF,TGTGCCAGCAGCCAAGAAGGTAAGGGGCCCAACTATGGCTACACCTTC
TRBJ1-5,TRBV5-1,TRBD1,-,CASSPGTGNQPQHF,TGCGCCAGCAGCCCGGGGACAGGGAATCAGCCCCAGCATTTT
TRBJ1-1,TRBV5-1,TRBD1,-,CASSWGTGATNTEAFF,TGCGCCAGCAGCTGGGGGACAGGGGCGACGAACACTGAAGCTTTCTTT
TRBJ1-5,TRBV21-1,-,-,CASGLIGNQPQHF,TGTGCCAGCGGTTTAATCGGCAATCAGCCCCAGCATTTT
TRBJ2-5,TRBV7-2,-,once,CASSLGLRGETQYF,TGTGCCAGCAGCTTGGGTCTTCGCGGAGAGACCCAGTACTTC
TRBJ1-1,TRBV27,-,-,CASSFTAGNPEAFF,TGTGCCAGCAGTTTTACGGCCGGGAATCCTGAAGCTTTCTTT
TRBJ1-1,TRBV5-1,-,-,CASSAVDSRNTEAFF,TGCGCCAGCAGCGCCGTGGACAGCCGGAACACTGAAGCTTTCTTT
TRBJ2-4,TRBV6-2/TRBV6-3,-,-,CASSYSRLHQYF,TGTGCCAGCAGTTACTCCCGACTCCACCAGTACTTC
TRBJ1-5,TRBV10-1,-,-,CASSEQGAGNQPQHF,TGCGCCAGCAGTGAACAAGGGGCAGGCAATCAGCCCCAGCATTTT
TRBJ2-7,TRBV9,-,-,CASSVNSLGEQYF,TGTGCCAGCAGCGTAAATTCGTTGGGCGAGCAGTACTTC
TRBJ2-1,TRBV28,TRBD2,-,CASRPHGQRKGTSGTTANNNEQFF,TGTGCCAGCAGACCCCATGGACAGAGGAAAGGGACTAGCGGGACCACCGCCAATAACAATGAGCAGTTCTTC